The rows below give T cell receptor beta chains drawn from one sample of a study of blood T cell repertoires in COVID-19. The method was immunoSEQ multiplex PCR; TCRdb's version includes in-frame clones alone and lacks a portion of them. The table lists about 52,000 clones, approximately 89% of them singletons. The sequenced sample was peripheral blood. Receptors originate from a human donor in a cohort sampled during active COVID-19. The CDR3 runs from the conserved cysteine through the conserved F or W. A row's size may be missing; if present it is once, few, many or a size class.

v_call clone_size cdr3_aa
TRBV13 NA CASSSGLAEGTDTQYF
TRBV5-5 NA CASSLRPDYSYEQYF
TRBV10-3 NA CAISQGNTEAFF
TRBV18 once CASSHKTTAFYGYTF
TRBV10-2 once CASSEHRDKEAFF
TRBV7-2 NA CASSPLTGGSFYGYTF
TRBV11-2 NA CASSSPLGDTEAFF
TRBV3-1/TRBV3-2 NA CASLGQGYNEQFF
TRBV5-1 NA CASSWTSGTGELFF
TRBV9 NA CASSTRTGAINEQFF
TRBV25-1 NA CASSDETGFHEQYF
TRBV3-1/TRBV3-2 NA CASSQIRTSGNNEQFF
TRBV3-1/TRBV3-2 NA CASSQGRLTDTQYF
TRBV12-5 NA CASGLIGVVTQYF
TRBV11-2 NA CASIKFGGTDAYNEQFF
TRBV5-4 NA CASSLAGSIADTQYF
TRBV29-1 NA CSVGREEGVGEQYF
TRBV2 NA CASRGTTSDSSYNEQFF
TRBV5-1 NA CASSLAHLGSGNTIYF
TRBV28 NA CASNTGPGNYGYTF
TRBV5-6 NA CASSLSGSETQYF
TRBV18 NA CASSPAAAYEQYF
TRBV5-1 NA CASSPAENTEAFF
TRBV30 NA CAWSVAGTGTYYGYTF
TRBV12-5 NA CASGEGTGAGELFF
TRBV21-1 NA CASSKGQGCSPLHF
TRBV19 NA CASRTGGERSYEQYF
TRBV14 NA CASSLQGAVYEAFF
TRBV28 NA CASSSQGQGNYGYTF
TRBV2 NA CASSDGGEVDTQYF
TRBV11-2 NA CASSRPLSSGNYEQYF
TRBV5-1 NA CASSLDPEYSTDTQYF
TRBV4-2 NA CASSFDRGNEQFF
TRBV5-1 once CASSLQGPYEQYF
TRBV29-1 once CSAASGQGWDGELFF
TRBV3-1/TRBV3-2 NA CASSLGLANTGELFF
TRBV19 few CASSIQGLNTEAFF
TRBV3-1/TRBV3-2 NA CASSQGYRTGPRETQYF
TRBV5-6 few CASSLGEERGYTF
TRBV5-1 NA CATRQTSYNEQFF
TRBV5-1 few CASRFGTLGDGELFF
TRBV5-1 once CASSPSGGIAGELFF
TRBV28 NA CASRSGTNYGYTF
TRBV7-3 NA CASSSGLYTGELFF
TRBV9 NA CASSVGDYGYTF
TRBV18 NA CASSPSQVSYEQYF
TRBV3-1/TRBV3-2 once CASSHPQATLLTDTQYF
TRBV7-9 NA CASSRWTETTNEKLFF
TRBV4-1 NA CASSQGAKQETQYF
TRBV2 NA CASRKTDISYEQYF
TRBV10-3 NA CAISKGQGNTGELFF
TRBV7-2 NA CASRLGLAASTQYF